These 22 T cell receptor beta chains share one sample of origin, sequenced in a study of regulatory T cells in long-lasting Graves disease (dated by TCRdb to 2020 to 2022). This specimen's time point label, per the study, means: newly diagnosed GD, antithyroid drugs for less than 3 months. RNA was extracted from PBMCs in TRIzol for both TCR sequencing and RNA sequencing. Library preparation used multiplex PCR. TCRdb lists the instrument as Illumina HiSeq 4000. CDR3 regions were amplified by Arm-PCR with iRepertoire HTBI primers to construct TCR beta libraries. The public reads were run again by TCRdb, first through fastp at Q25 and then through MiXCR, and only productive beta chains were kept. Each CDR3 protein gets just one entry, which takes the most common genes and DNA from the rows behind it. The sample has around 500,000 distinct CDR3 sequences on record, about 12% of them singletons. Clones ranked in the top ten supply approximately 9.6% of the sample.

The same data also contributed to another study, on T cells in Graves' hyperthyroidism and ophthalmopathy.

The material was peripheral blood mononuclear cells (PBMCs), obtained at new diagnosis, from a patient treated with antithyroid drugs. The receptors were sampled from a woman between 25 and 40 years old with Graves disease. Donor details come from another sample of the same person, matched by shared clones.

The genes are TRBV3-1 and TRBJ2-1, with 8 bases identical to TRBD2. CDR3 length: 17 residues. After removal of 0 bases from V and 5 bases from J, the junction contained 9 bases not matched to a gene. Germline CDR1 reads LGHDT; CDR2 reads YNNKEL (reference sequence). The CDR3 sequence is CASSQEGLAGGDNEQFF. The CDR3 DNA reads TGTGCCAGCAGCCAAGAAGGCCTAGCGGGTGGAGACAATGAGCAGTTCTTC.

This clonotype appeared many times. The chain recombines TRBV2 with TRBJ1-1, with D possibly being TRBD1 (6 bases). The CDR3 runs to 15 residues. The ends were cut back, 6 bases at V and 5 bases at J, with 19 bases in the middle. From germline, CDR1 is SNHLY and CDR2 FYNNEI. CDR3 sequence reads: CASRRSMQGRTEAFF. The CDR3 nucleotides are TGTGCCAGCAGACGATCCATGCAGGGGAGGACTGAAGCTTTCTTT.

This clonotype occurred many times. The chain has TRBV5-4 and TRBJ2-2; D is perhaps TRBD1 or TRBD2 (6 bases each). V lost 4 bases and J lost 5, with 21 bases in between. Germline V CDR1 and CDR2: SGHNT, YYREEE (reference sequence). The CDR3 consists of 17 residues. CDR3 residues: CASSLLFVRGGTGELFF. The DNA for the CDR3 is TGTGCCAGCAGCCTCCTGTTTGTCAGAGGGGGGACCGGGGAGCTGTTTTTT.

The V and J genes are TRBV30 and TRBJ1-2; D unresolved. The CDR3 consists of 13 residues. Between the trimmed V and J ends, which lost 8 bases and 5 bases, there was a span of 18 bases. CDR1 GTSNPN and CDR2 SVGIG come from the germline V gene (reference sequence). The CDR3 protein is CAGSRSSIYGYTF. In DNA form, the CDR3 reads TGTGCCGGAAGCAGGAGCTCGATTTATGGCTACACCTTC.

This clonotype appeared a few times. The chain carries TRBV25-1 and TRBJ1-6; TRBD1 aligns across 7 bases. The CDR3 has 14 amino acids. The V gene's germline CDR1 is MGHDK and CDR2 SYGVNS. Trimming cost V 4 bases and J 11 bases; bases outside gene matches: 8. CDR3 nucleotide sequence: TGTGCCAGCAGTGCGGGACAGAATCGTACACCCCTCCACTTT. This encodes CASSAGQNRTPLHF.

This clonotype appeared once. The V and J genes are TRBV4-3 and TRBJ2-4, with D maybe TRBD2 (5 bases). This CDR3 is built from 19 residues. Between the trimmed V and J ends, which lost 2 bases and 1 base, there was a span of 21 bases. Germline loops: CDR1 LGHNA, CDR2 YSLEER. The CDR3 DNA sequence: TGCGCCAGCAGCCAATCAGACATTACGGGGAGCTCTGCCAAAAACATTCAGTACTTC. This encodes CASSQSDITGSSAKNIQYF.

In regard to this clonotype: Germline is not matched at one junction end, which may reflect a read error. The chain has TRBV7-9 and TRBJ2-1, with D uncertain. CDR1 and CDR2 (germline): SEHNR, FQNEAQ (reference sequence). This CDR3 has 12 amino acids. The CDR3 DNA reads TGTGCCAGCAGCTTTGTAGGGAACGTGCCAAGCTTC. Translated: CASSFVGNVPSF.

This clonotype showed up many times. The rearrangement joins TRBV5-1 to TRBJ1-1, with a possible D match to TRBD1 (5 bases). V was cut by 1 base and J by 11 bases, with 12 bases left in between. The CDR3 has 12 amino acids. Germline CDR1 is SGHRS and CDR2 is YFSETQ. The CDR3 reads CASSLMGLDAFF. The CDR3 nucleotides are TGCGCCAGCAGCTTGATGGGGCTTGATGCTTTCTTT.

This clonotype has a handful of counts. This may be a read error: a much more frequent sequence differs by one nucleotide. The V and J genes are TRBV11-2 and TRBJ2-3, with D possibly matching TRBD2 (5 bases). V was pared by 5 bases and J by 4 bases, with 13 bases between. The germline V gene has CDR1 SGHAT and CDR2 FQNNGV. This CDR3 is 14 amino acids long. The CDR3 loop reads CASSLTGSSDTQYF. For the CDR3, the DNA is TGTGCCAGCAGCCTTACGGGAAGCTCAGATACGCAGTATTTT.

This clonotype occurred many times. This chain links TRBV19 with TRBJ2-5; TRBD1 agrees at 10 bases. The germline gives CDR1 LNHDA, CDR2 SQIVND (reference sequence). Unmatched junction bases numbered 5, after V lost 6 bases and J lost 7 bases. The CDR3 covers 13 residues. The CDR3 spells CASRGTGAGTQYF. The CDR3 DNA is TGTGCCAGTAGGGGGACAGGGGCCGGGACCCAGTACTTC.

The chain carries TRBV19 and TRBJ2-7; 12 bases align to TRBD2. The CDR3 is 14 amino acids. The germline CDR1 and CDR2 sequences are LNHDA and SQIVND (reference sequence). V dropped 9 bases and J dropped 5; count of bases not matched to a gene: 8. The CDR3 region is CASSSGRAPDEQYF. In DNA, the CDR3 is TGTGCCAGCTCTAGCGGGAGGGCTCCCGACGAGCAGTACTTC.

This clonotype was recorded at least ten times. This chain joins TRBV3-1 and TRBJ1-4; D not resolved. Germline V gene lookup returns CDR1 LGHDT and CDR2 YNNKEL (reference sequence). The V end lost 0 bases, the J end lost 4 bases, and 3 bases lay between the germline ends. CDR3 length: 13 residues. CDR3 in DNA: TGTGCCAGCAGCCAAGAGAGTAATGAAAAACTGTTTTTT. Translation gives CASSQESNEKLFF.

The V gene is TRBV7-2, the J gene TRBJ1-5; no reliable D call. The ends were cut back, 5 bases at V and 6 bases at J, with 14 bases in the middle. The CDR3 length is 14 residues. Per germline, CDR1 SGHTA and CDR2 FQGNSA. The CDR3 coding sequence is TGTGCCAGCAGCCCGACTAAGGCCTCTCAGCCCCAGCATTTT. The encoded protein is CASSPTKASQPQHF.

This clonotype was counted a few times. The V call is TRBV6-1, the J call TRBJ1-6; 9 bases agree with TRBD1. Germline CDR1 is MNHNS and CDR2 is SASEGT. With 10 bases clipped from V and 9 bases from J, the junction kept 10 bases outside the gene matches. There are 14 residues in the CDR3. The CDR3 DNA reads as TGTGCCATCCGTCCGGGACAGGGTTTTTCACCCCTCCACTTT. Translation gives CAIRPGQGFSPLHF.

The table lists this clonotype with many counts. The chain links TRBV27 to TRBJ2-1, with TRBD2 identical over 9 bases. The junction had 11 bases not matched to a gene; V was cut back by 3 bases and J by 5 bases. Germline V gene sequence: CDR1 MNHEY, CDR2 SMNVEV (reference sequence). There are 17 residues in the CDR3. The CDR3: CASSFQLAGEMNNEQFF. In DNA, the CDR3 is TGTGCCAGCAGTTTCCAATTAGCGGGAGAAATGAACAATGAGCAGTTCTTC.

This clonotype was seen more than once but under ten times. The chain combines TRBV6-1 with TRBJ1-1, with D perhaps TRBD1 (6 bases). CDR3 length: 13 residues. Deletions cut 6 bases from V and 0 bases from J, with 8 bases between. Germline loops: CDR1 MNHNS, CDR2 SASEGT. The CDR3, as DNA: TGTGCCAGCAGCCACAGGGTGAACACTGAAGCTTTCTTT. It codes for CASSHRVNTEAFF.

This clonotype was observed many times. The chain links TRBV6-1 to TRBJ2-7, with 15 bases identical to TRBD2. This CDR3 region has 21 residues. Germline V gene data show CDR1 as MNHNS and CDR2 as SASEGT. The J segment lost 3 bases and the V segment lost 5 bases, leaving 20 bases of the junction unmatched. The CDR3 loop reads CASSRPLGLAGGPGFNYEQYF. CDR3 DNA sequence: TGTGCCAGCAGTCGACCACTTGGACTAGCGGGAGGGCCGGGATTCAACTACGAGCAGTACTTC.

This clonotype was seen at least ten times. This chain uses TRBV7-2 with TRBJ1-4; D gene ambiguous. Trimming removed 5 bases at V and 5 bases at J, with 9 bases between. CDR1 SGHTA and CDR2 FQGNSA come from the germline V gene. The CDR3 covers 13 residues. CDR3 sequence (DNA): TGTGCCAGCAGCCTCCGGCGGAATGAAAAACTGTTTTTT. The encoded protein is CASSLRRNEKLFF.

This clonotype appeared a few times. The CDR3 loop reads CATSESGGRDEQYF. CDR3 coding DNA: TGTGCCACCAGTGAATCTGGGGGCAGGGACGAGCAGTACTTC. The chain is built from TRBV24-1 and TRBJ2-7; D may be TRBD1 (6 bases). Per the germline V gene, CDR1 is KGHDR and CDR2 is SFDVKD. Trimming pared 4 bases from V and 5 bases from J, leaving 14 bases between. This CDR3 spans 14 amino acids.

This clonotype was observed many times. The chain joins TRBV20-1 to TRBJ2-2; D may be TRBD2 (5 bases). This CDR3 is 14 amino acids long. Per the germline V gene, CDR1 is DFQATT and CDR2 is SNEGSKA (reference sequence). Deletions cut 2 bases from V and 1 base from J, with 8 bases between. The CDR3 reads CSARQRLNTGELFF. Here the CDR3 DNA reads TGCAGTGCTAGACAGCGGTTGAACACCGGGGAGCTGTTTTTT.

The rearrangement uses TRBV5-6 and TRBJ1-2; D ambiguous. Trimming pared 3 bases from V and 4 bases from J, leaving 13 bases between. The CDR3 contains 14 residues. Germline V gives CDR1 SGHDT, CDR2 YYEEEE. DNA of the CDR3: TGTGCCAGCAGCTCTGGACGGTTCGGCTATGGCTACACCTTC. As protein: CASSSGRFGYGYTF.

This clonotype was picked up a small number of times. This chain uses TRBV19 with TRBJ2-3; D gene unclear. This CDR3 contains 18 residues. Trimming took off 6 bases at V and 4 bases at J, with 26 bases between the two ends. Germline CDR1 is LNHDA and CDR2 is SQIVND (reference sequence). CDR3 protein: CASSIRLWAADNPDTQYF. The CDR3 DNA follows: TGTGCCAGTAGCATACGACTCTGGGCCGCCGATAACCCAGATACGCAGTATTTT.